This T cell receptor beta chain originates from a study of response to subunit inactivated influenza vaccine. The study, taken as a whole, reports: Each seasonal flu vaccination may recruit only limited new T cells, authors suggested.

TCRdb reprocessed the RT-PCR reads via MiXCR and lists one record per CDR3 protein. The table has hundreds of thousands of distinct CDR3 sequences, around 14% seen once. This clonotype was recorded at least ten times. Its antigen is still unknown. The V and J ends lost 5 bases and 7 bases respectively, with 12 bases between them. The CDR3 totals 13 residues. Germline values: CDR1 SGHTA, CDR2 FQGTGA. The input for sequencing was PBMCs from blood, taken roughly 13 days after vaccination. The chain couples TRBV7-3 to TRBJ2-1; tentatively, D is TRBD1 (6 bases). The sequence was obtained from a man aged 50 to 60 who received an inactivated influenza vaccine. The DNA for the CDR3 is TGTGCCAGCAGCCTCAACAGGGAAAATGAGCAGTTCTTC. The encoded protein is CASSLNRENEQFF.